This T cell receptor (beta chain) was documented in a study of blood T cell repertoires in COVID-19. Generated by immunoSEQ multiplex PCR, the TCRdb table keeps only in-frame clones and is missing some. The table has about 370,000 clones, more than 75% seen once. Germline V gives CDR1 MNHEY, CDR2 SVGAGI. Germline trimming cut 7 bases from V and 9 bases from J; bases unmatched to any gene: 6. The CDR3 runs 13 residues. The specimen sequenced was peripheral blood. The TCR was taken from a woman aged 25 to 39 with COVID-19, enrolled during active disease. The V gene is TRBV6-5, the J gene TRBJ2-1, with 10 bases fitting TRBD2. CDR3 residues: CASKASGRGEQFF. In DNA form, the CDR3 reads TGTGCCAGCAAGGCTAGCGGGAGAGGTGAGCAGTTCTTC.